This T cell receptor (beta chain) was documented in a study of blood T cell repertoires in COVID-19. About the research overall: The analysed material was cDNA or gDNA that came from T cells, B-cell-depleted T cells, or PBMCs.

Germline CDR1 reads SGHAT; CDR2 reads FQNNGV. The CDR3 runs 13 residues. Trimming took 4 bases from V and 6 from J, leaving 10 bases between them. Authors' methods: Amplification with reference gene primers provided the estimates of nucleated cell counts. The protocol was immunoSEQ multiplex PCR, while the TCRdb copy is restricted to in-frame clones and leaves out a portion. V and J calls and clone size come straight from that table; D and trimming were deduced from the DNA. The table includes fewer than 300,000 clones, 84% detected once. This TCR came from a human donor in a cohort sampled during active COVID-19. The sample taken for sequencing was peripheral blood. The chain combines TRBV11-2 with TRBJ2-1; D might be TRBD2 (5 bases). The CDR3 is CASSSGGLNEQFF. The CDR3 DNA sequence: TGTGCCAGCAGCTCCGGCGGGCTCAATGAGCAGTTCTTC. Combining the CDR3 with reference TRBV11-2 and TRBJ2-1 gives the whole variable domain EAGVAQSPRYKIIEKRQSVAFWCNPISGHATLYWYQQILGQGPKLLIQFQNNGVVDDSQLPKDRFSAERLKGVDSTLKIQPAKLEDSAVYLCASSSGGLNEQFFGPGTRLTVL.